This TCR beta chain derives from a study of blood T cells in healthy people across ages. Points from the study as a whole: When one million T cells were used, diversity estimates were thought to be underestimates. Significant beta diversity loss was already apparent by age approximately 37, declining roughly linearly.

Samples had at least 7 million PBMCs isolated from them. As for this clonotype: What it recognizes is unknown.

A sample-barcoded 5' primer and a J-beta primer mix were used in a second PCR of roughly 7 to 12 cycles. From the 5' RACE reads, TCRdb called clonotypes with MiXCR, one entry per CDR3 protein. The sample gives about 810,000 distinct CDR3 sequences, around 36% of which show up once; around 13% is in the top ten. The ends were cut back, 5 bases at V and 6 bases at J, with 13 bases in the middle. The germline V gene encodes CDR1 SEHNR and CDR2 FQNEAQ (reference sequence). CDR3 length: 13 amino acids. The source material was blood. This sequence was found in a man aged 18 to 30 in good health. The rearrangement links TRBV7-9 to TRBJ1-2; D is ambiguous. The CDR3 DNA follows: TGTGCCAGCAGCCCTAGGGCACCAAATGGCTACACCTTC. It codes for CASSPRAPNGYTF.